The clone carrying this T cell receptor (beta chain) came up a few times. The record originates from a study of quantifying T cell responses using KT2 cells. Across the study: TCR alpha and beta constant-region primers primed reverse transcription of RNA.

The CDR3 extends over 14 amino acids. Germline V gene sequence: CDR1 SGHRS, CDR2 YFSETQ. V shed 8 bases and J shed 0 bases, with 13 bases lying between them. Each cDNA got a UMI-containing oligo ligated at its 3' end. First-round PCR used around 4 cycles and beta primers RC1.1 and RC1.2 covering TRBC1 and TRBC2. From the UMI-ligation and nested PCR reads, TCRdb called clonotypes with MiXCR, one entry per CDR3 protein. The sample consists of roughly 51,000 distinct CDR3 sequences, around an eighth of them appearing once. The sample consisted of PBMCs spiked with cells of the T cell clone KT2. The receptor was isolated from a human donor. The chain carries TRBV5-1 and TRBJ2-3; D remains ambiguous. The DNA for the CDR3 is TGCGCCAGTAAACAGCTACCTAGCACAGATACGCAGTATTTT. Protein: CASKQLPSTDTQYF.